The entry below gives a single T cell receptor (beta chain) sequence along with its context. This sample is part of a study of blood T cell repertoires in COVID-19. Study processing details: Estimation of nucleated cell counts relied on the amplification of reference gene primers. Clones were sequenced by immunoSEQ multiplex PCR, and TCRdb holds only the in-frame ones, with some missing. The V and J calls and clone size are taken from that table; D and trimming were inferred from the DNA. The sample includes 65,000 to 85,000 clones, 79% of them seen just once. V gave up 5 bases and J gave up 1 base; unmatched junction bases: 12. CDR1 and CDR2 from the germline V gene are LNHNV and YYDKDF (reference sequence). The CDR3 has 19 amino acids.

The receptor's source is a woman of 80 years or more with active or convalescent COVID-19. The sample taken for sequencing was peripheral blood. The chain carries TRBV15 and TRBJ1-5; 12 bases are shared with TRBD1. The CDR3 here is CATSWGGRDRGRSNQPQHF. The CDR3 DNA sequence: TGTGCCACCAGCTGGGGCGGTCGGGACAGGGGGCGAAGCAATCAGCCCCAGCATTTT. Filled out from reference TRBV15 and TRBJ1-5, the complete variable domain reads DAMVIQNPRYQVTQFGKPVTLSCSQTLNHNVMYWYQQKSSQAPKLLFHYYDKDFNNEADTPDNFQSRRPNTSFCFLDIRSPGLGDTAMYLCATSWGGRDRGRSNQPQHFGDGTRLSIL.